The clone carrying this T cell receptor delta chain was seen more than once but under ten times. Antigen specificity is unknown. This sample stems from a study of Vδ1+ human thymocytes. Sequences come from RNA converted to cDNA by reverse transcription. The CDR3 regions were amplified by multiplex PCR from V-gene primers to a constant-region primer. TCRdb reprocessed the multiplex PCR reads using CATT. The profile shows 50,000 to 75,000 delta-chain clones, about 15% of them singletons. Germline trimming cut 2 bases from V and 5 bases from J; bases unmatched to any gene: 21. The CDR3 loop spans 21 amino acids. The V gene's germline CDR1 is TSWWSYY and CDR2 QGS. Overall study findings and caveats: Unlike peripheral blood Vdelta1+ controls, thymic delta-chain sequences included roughly 22% Vdelta2 and few Vdelta3. In the thymus, TRG and TRD repertoires looked highly polyclonal with Gaussian CDR3 lengths. The authors advised highly purified populations and single-cell validation. Many TRG clonotypes were shared between donors; TRD repertoires were essentially private.

Thymocytes were sorted as CD3+ TCRVdelta1+ TCRVdelta2- after alphabeta T cell depletion. The V call is TRDV1, the J call TRDJ1; 12 bases match TRDD3. Sequenced material: Vdelta1+ gamma-delta thymocytes from the thymus. The sample's subset: FACS-sorted CD3+ TCRalphabeta- TCRVdelta1+ TCRVdelta2- thymocytes. This clonotype was sampled from a girl under two years old who had congenital heart surgery. CDR3: CALGELGKVDPYWGIQDKLIF. As DNA, the CDR3 is TGTGCTCTTGGGGAATTGGGAAAGGTGGACCCGTACTGGGGGATACAGGATAAACTCATCTTT.